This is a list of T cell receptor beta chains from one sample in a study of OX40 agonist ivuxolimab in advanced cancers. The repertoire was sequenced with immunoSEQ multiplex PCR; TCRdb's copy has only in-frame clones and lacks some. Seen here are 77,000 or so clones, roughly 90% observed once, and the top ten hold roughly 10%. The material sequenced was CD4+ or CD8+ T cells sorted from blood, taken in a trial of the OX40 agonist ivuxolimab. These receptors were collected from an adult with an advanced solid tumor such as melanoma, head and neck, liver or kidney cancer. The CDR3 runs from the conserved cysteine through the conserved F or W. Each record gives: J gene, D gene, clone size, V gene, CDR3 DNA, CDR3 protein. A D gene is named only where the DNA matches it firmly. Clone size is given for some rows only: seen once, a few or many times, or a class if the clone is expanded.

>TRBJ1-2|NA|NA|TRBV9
TGTGCCAGCAGCGTAGGGAGGCTAGATGGCTACACCTTC
CASSVGRLDGYTF
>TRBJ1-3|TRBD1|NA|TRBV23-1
TGCGCCAGCAGTCAATCTCCCCCTCCGACAGGGGAGTCTGGAAACACCATATATTTT
CASSQSPPPTGESGNTIYF
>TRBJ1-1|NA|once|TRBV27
TGTGCCAGCAGTTCGGGACCAATTGGGGACACTGAAGCTTTCTTT
CASSSGPIGDTEAFF
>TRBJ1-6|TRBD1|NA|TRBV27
TGTGCCAGCAGTTTATCGGGGACAGGGGGTATACCCCTCCACTTT
CASSLSGTGGIPLHF
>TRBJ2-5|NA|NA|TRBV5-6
TGTGCCAGCAGCTTGCCCCAGGGACAAGAGACCCAGTACTTC
CASSLPQGQETQYF
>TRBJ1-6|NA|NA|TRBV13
TGTGCCAGCAGCTTAGGACTGATAAATTCACCCCTCCACTTT
CASSLGLINSPLHF
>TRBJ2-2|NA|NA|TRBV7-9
TGTGCCAGCAGCTTGGTTTTGGGCCCCGGGGAGCTGTTTTTT
CASSLVLGPGELFF
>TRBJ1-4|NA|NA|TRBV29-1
TGCAGCGTTGCCCGCCCCTTTGAGGGGGATAATGAAAAACTGTTTTTT
CSVARPFEGDNEKLFF
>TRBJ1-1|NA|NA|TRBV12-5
TGTGCGGGGGGCGCGTCCCCTGAAGCTTTCTTT
CAGGASPEAFF
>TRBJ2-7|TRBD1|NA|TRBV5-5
TGTGCCAGCAGCTTGGTGCCCCGGGACAGGGGCTACGAGCAGTACTTC
CASSLVPRDRGYEQYF
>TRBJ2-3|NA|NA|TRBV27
TGTGCCAGCAGTTTAGGTGTGGCGGGGGCCCGACGGACAGATACGCAGTATTTT
CASSLGVAGARRTDTQYF
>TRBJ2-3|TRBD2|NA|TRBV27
TGTGCCAGCAGTTTAGATCCCGGGGGGGGCCGTGATACGCAGTATTTT
CASSLDPGGGRDTQYF
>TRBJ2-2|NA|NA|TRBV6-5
TGTGCCAGCAGACTCATCGGGGCCGGGGAGCTGTTTTTT
CASRLIGAGELFF
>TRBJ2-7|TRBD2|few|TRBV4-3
TGCGCCAGCAGCCAAGATCGAAGCGGGGGGGAGTTCGAGCAGTACTTC
CASSQDRSGGEFEQYF
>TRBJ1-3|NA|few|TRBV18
TGTGCCAGCTCACCACCGGGCTCAAGCTCTGGAAACACCATATATTTT
CASSPPGSSSGNTIYF
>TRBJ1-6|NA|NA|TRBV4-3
TGCGCCAGCAGCCCGTTCTGGGCAGGGTCACCCCTCCACTTT
CASSPFWAGSPLHF
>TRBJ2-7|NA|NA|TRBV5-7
TGTGCCAGCAGCTTAGGGGGGGGAGGCGTCTACGAGCAGTACTTC
CASSLGGGGVYEQYF
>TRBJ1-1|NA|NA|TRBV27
TGTGCCAGCAGAGAGTGGGGGGCTGATACTGAAGCTTTCTTT
CASREWGADTEAFF
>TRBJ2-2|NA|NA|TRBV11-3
TGTGCCAGCAGCTTAGGGATCGGAGGGGGAAGGAACACCGGGGAGCTGTTTTTT
CASSLGIGGGRNTGELFF
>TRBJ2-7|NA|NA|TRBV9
TGTGCCAGCAGCGTAGCCGGGGGTCAGAATTACGAGCAGTACTTC
CASSVAGGQNYEQYF
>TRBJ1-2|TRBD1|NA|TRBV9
TGTGCCAGCAGCCTCAAGGGCCAGGGGGCTTGGGGCTACACCTTC
CASSLKGQGAWGYTF
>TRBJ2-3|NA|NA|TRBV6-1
TGTGCCAGCAGTGAACTGGTAGGGAGTTACACAGATACGCAGTATTTT
CASSELVGSYTDTQYF
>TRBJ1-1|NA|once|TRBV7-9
TGTGCCAGCAGCTCGACCAACAGGGCCTCTGAAGCTTTCTTT
CASSSTNRASEAFF
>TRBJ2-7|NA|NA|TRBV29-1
TGCAGCGTCCTGACAGGTGTTGCCTACGAGCAGTACTTC
CSVLTGVAYEQYF
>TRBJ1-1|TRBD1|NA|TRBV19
TGTGCCAGTAGGGACGACAGGGCGAACACTGAAGCTTTCTTT
CASRDDRANTEAFF
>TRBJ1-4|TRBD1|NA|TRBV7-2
TGTGCCAGCAGCTCCACAGGGGTGCTGGGTGAAAAACTGTTTTTT
CASSSTGVLGEKLFF
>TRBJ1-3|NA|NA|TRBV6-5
TGTGCCAGCAGTTACACAAGGGCTGGAAACACCATATATTTT
CASSYTRAGNTIYF
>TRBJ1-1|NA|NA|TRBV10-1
TGCGCCAGCAGTGAGTCGCGGGCAAAACTGAACACTGAAGCTTTCTTT
CASSESRAKLNTEAFF
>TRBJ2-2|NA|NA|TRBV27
TGTGCCAGCAGTTTATGGGTGAACACCGGGGAGCTGTTTTTT
CASSLWVNTGELFF
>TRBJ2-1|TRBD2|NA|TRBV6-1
TGTGCCAGCAGTGTTAGCGGGGACAATGAGCAGTTCTTC
CASSVSGDNEQFF
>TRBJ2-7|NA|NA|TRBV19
TGTGCCAGTAGTGTAAGGGACAACTACGAGCAGTACTTC
CASSVRDNYEQYF
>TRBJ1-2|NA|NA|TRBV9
TGTGCCAGCAGCGTGGGGTCCAACTATGGCTACACCTTC
CASSVGSNYGYTF
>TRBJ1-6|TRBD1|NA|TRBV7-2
TGTGCCAGCAGCCGGACAGGGAAAATGGTAAATTCACCCCTCCACTTT
CASSRTGKMVNSPLHF
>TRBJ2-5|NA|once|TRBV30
TGTGCCTGGAGTGTAGCAACCGGGGAGACCCAGTACTTC
CAWSVATGETQYF
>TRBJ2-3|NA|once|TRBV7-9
TGTGCCAGCAGCAAACAGGGCGCAGATACGCAGTATTTT
CASSKQGADTQYF
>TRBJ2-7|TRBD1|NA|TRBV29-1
TGCAGCGTTGAGGACAGGGGGGTTTACGAGCAGTACTTC
CSVEDRGVYEQYF
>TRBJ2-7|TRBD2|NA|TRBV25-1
TGTGCCAGCATCCGCCGGGGGGGCTTAGAGCAGTACTTC
CASIRRGGLEQYF
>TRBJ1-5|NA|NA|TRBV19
TGTGCCAGTATGGAATGGGGCAATCAGCCCCAGCATTTT
CASMEWGNQPQHF
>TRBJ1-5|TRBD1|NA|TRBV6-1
TGTGCCAGCAGACCGGGACAGGATAGCAATCAGCCCCAGCATTTT
CASRPGQDSNQPQHF
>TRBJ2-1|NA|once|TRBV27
TGTGCCAGCAGTGCAGGGGTGGCGGCCCACAATGAGCAGTTCTTC
CASSAGVAAHNEQFF
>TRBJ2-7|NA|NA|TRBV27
TGTGCCAGCAGTTTCCTGGAGGGCGAGCAGTACTTC
CASSFLEGEQYF
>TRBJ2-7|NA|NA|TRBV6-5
TGTGCCAGCAGTCAGGGGACTTACGAGCAGTACTTC
CASSQGTYEQYF